This T cell receptor beta chain is from a study of blood T cell repertoires in COVID-19. Turning to the study itself: Sources were T cells, B-cell-depleted T cells, or PBMCs; the material itself was cDNA or gDNA.

Sequenced by immunoSEQ multiplex PCR; TCRdb stores in-frame clones only, minus some. The table includes about 130,000 clones, 83% detected once. V shed 2 bases and J shed 2 bases, with 12 bases lying between them. CDR1 and CDR2 from the germline V gene are MNHEY and SVGAGI. The CDR3 runs 15 residues. The sequenced sample was PBMCs or T cells enriched from blood (not recorded which). The genes are TRBV6-5 and TRBJ1-2; the D gene is possibly TRBD1 (5 bases). The TCR comes from a man aged 25 to 45 who had recovered from COVID-19. This CDR3 is CASSYTLDKNYGYTF. In nucleotides, the CDR3 is TGTGCCAGCAGTTACACTTTGGACAAGAACTATGGCTACACCTTC.